This T cell receptor (beta chain) was found in a study of technical replicates of blood from a few donors. After removal of 0 bases from V and 1 base from J, the junction contained 4 bases not matched to a gene. The CDR3 is 15 residues long. Germline CDR1 reads GTSNPN; CDR2 reads SVGIG (reference sequence). Some clones are missing from TCRdb's copy, which holds only in-frame ones; the method was immunoSEQ multiplex PCR. The sample lists under 90,000 clones; roughly 93% were seen once. The rearrangement joins TRBV30 to TRBJ2-7; 9 bases align to TRBD1. Sequenced: T cells isolated from PBMCs. The source is a human donor in good health. The CDR3 loop reads CAWSVPGTGSYEQYF. CDR3 sequence (DNA): TGTGCCTGGAGTGTACCCGGGACAGGGTCCTACGAGCAGTACTTC.